This T cell receptor (beta chain) derives from a study of PD-L1 blockade in urothelial cancer. At the level of the study: After treatment start, blood was analyzed at 3 weeks (second dose) and at 6 weeks. Median T cell yield per blood sample was about 150,000 cells. Regarding the study as a whole: A pretreatment blood TCR clonality that fell below the median predicted better progression-free and overall survival.

This CDR3 region has 15 residues. The germline V gene has CDR1 SEHNR and CDR2 FQNEAQ (reference sequence). Trimming cost V 2 bases and J 4 bases; bases outside gene matches: 6. Sequenced by immunoSEQ multiplex PCR; TCRdb stores in-frame clones only, minus some. The repertoire holds around 100,000 clones, with 85% to 95% as singletons. In regard to this clone: As yet, its antigen is unknown.

Time point reported: peripheral blood 6 weeks after treatment start. The TCR was taken from a man aged 55 to 69 with urothelial cancer. Sequenced material: PBMCs, taken around atezolizumab (anti-PD-L1) treatment. V is TRBV7-9 and J is TRBJ2-5; the match to TRBD2 covers 8 bases. The CDR3 nucleotides are TGTGCCAGCAGCTTATTCGGGGGGGCGGGAGAGACCCAGTACTTC. Protein product: CASSLFGGAGETQYF.